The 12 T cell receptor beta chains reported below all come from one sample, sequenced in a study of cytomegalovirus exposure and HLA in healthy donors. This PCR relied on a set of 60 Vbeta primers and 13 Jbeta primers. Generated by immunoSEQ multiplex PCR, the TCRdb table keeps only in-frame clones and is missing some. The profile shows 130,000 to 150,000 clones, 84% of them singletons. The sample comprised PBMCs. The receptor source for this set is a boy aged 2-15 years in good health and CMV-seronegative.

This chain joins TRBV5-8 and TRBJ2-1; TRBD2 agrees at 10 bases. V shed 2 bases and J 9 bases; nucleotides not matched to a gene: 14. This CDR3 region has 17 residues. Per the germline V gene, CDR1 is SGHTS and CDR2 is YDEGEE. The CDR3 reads CASSFTSGIPLAGEQFF. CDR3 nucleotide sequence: TGTGCCAGCAGCTTTACTAGCGGGATTCCTCTTGCCGGTGAGCAGTTCTTC.

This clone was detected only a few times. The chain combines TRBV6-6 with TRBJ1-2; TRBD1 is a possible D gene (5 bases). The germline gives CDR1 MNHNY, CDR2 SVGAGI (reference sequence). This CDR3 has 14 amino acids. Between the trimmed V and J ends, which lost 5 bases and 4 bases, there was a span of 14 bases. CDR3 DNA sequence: TGTGCCAGCAGTGTCCTTCAGGGTATCTATGGCTACACCTTC. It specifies CASSVLQGIYGYTF.

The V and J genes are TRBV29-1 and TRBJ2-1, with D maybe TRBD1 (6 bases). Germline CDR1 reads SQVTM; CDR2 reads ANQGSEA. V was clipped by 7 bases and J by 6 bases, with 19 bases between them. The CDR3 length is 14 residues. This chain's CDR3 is CSGGLSGVSNEQFF. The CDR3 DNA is TGCAGCGGTGGTCTCTCAGGGGTGTCCAATGAGCAGTTCTTC.

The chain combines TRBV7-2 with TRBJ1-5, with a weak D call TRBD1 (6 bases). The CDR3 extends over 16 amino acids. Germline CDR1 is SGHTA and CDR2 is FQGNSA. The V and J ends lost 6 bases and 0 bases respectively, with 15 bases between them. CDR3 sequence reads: CASSSAGTYSNQPQHF. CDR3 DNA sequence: TGTGCCAGCAGTTCGGCAGGGACATATAGCAATCAGCCCCAGCATTTT.

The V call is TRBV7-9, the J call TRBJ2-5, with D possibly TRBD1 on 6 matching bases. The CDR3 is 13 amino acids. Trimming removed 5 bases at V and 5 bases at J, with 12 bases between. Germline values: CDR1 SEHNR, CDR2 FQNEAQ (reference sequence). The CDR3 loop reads CASSPWTEETQYF. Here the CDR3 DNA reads TGTGCCAGCAGCCCATGGACAGAGGAGACCCAGTACTTC.

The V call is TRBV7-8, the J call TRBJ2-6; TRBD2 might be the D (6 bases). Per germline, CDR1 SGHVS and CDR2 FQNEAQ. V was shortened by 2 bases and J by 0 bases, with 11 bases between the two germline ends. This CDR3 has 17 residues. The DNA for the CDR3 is TGTGCCAGCAGCTTAATGGCGGGACTCTCTGGGGCCAACGTCCTGACTTTC. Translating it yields CASSLMAGLSGANVLTF.

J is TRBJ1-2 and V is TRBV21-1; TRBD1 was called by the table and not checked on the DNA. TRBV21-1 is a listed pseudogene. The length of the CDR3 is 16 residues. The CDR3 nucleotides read TGTGCCAGCAAGAGGACAGGCCGGCCCGCTAACTATGGCTACACCTTC. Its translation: CASKRTGRPANYGYTF.

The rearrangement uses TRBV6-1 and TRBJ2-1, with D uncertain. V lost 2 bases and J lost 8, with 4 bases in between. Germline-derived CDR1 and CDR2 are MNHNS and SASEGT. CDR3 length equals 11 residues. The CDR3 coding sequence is TGTGCCAGCAGTGAATATCATGAGCAGTTCTTC. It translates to CASSEYHEQFF.

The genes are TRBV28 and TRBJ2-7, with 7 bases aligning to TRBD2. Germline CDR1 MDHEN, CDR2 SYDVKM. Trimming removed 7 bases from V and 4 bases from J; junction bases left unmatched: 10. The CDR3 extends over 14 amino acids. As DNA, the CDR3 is TGTGCCAGCACCACCGGGTTAGCGGGTTACGAGCAGTACTTC. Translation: CASTTGLAGYEQYF.

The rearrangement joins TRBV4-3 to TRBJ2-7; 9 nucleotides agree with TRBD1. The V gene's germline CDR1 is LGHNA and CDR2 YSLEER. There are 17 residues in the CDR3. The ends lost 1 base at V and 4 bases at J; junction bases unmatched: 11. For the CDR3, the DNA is TGCGCCAGCAGCCAAGGTACAGGGGGCGCGGGAACTTACGAGCAGTACTTC. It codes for CASSQGTGGAGTYEQYF.

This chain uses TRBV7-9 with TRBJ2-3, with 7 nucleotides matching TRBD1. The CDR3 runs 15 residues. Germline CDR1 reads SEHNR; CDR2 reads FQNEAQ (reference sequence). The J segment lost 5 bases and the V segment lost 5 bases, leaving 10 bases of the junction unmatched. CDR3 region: CASSLDRERKDTQYF. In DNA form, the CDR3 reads TGTGCCAGCAGCCTCGACAGGGAGCGGAAAGATACGCAGTATTTT.

In nucleotides, the CDR3 is TGTGCCAGCAGCGTAGCAGGGACAGGGATTAATGAGCAGTTCTTC. Amino acid sequence: CASSVAGTGINEQFF. This chain connects TRBV9 to TRBJ2-1, with 9 bases aligning to TRBD1. This CDR3 is built from 15 residues. Per germline, CDR1 SGDLS and CDR2 YYNGEE. With V trimmed by 0 bases and J by 7 bases, 5 bases remained unmatched. Combining the CDR3 with reference TRBV9 and TRBJ2-1 gives the whole variable domain DSGVTQTPKHLITATGQRVTLRCSPRSGDLSVYWYQQSLDQGLQFLIQYYNGEERAKGNILERFSAQQFPDLHSELNLSSLELGDSALYFCASSVAGTGINEQFFGPGTRLTVL.